This entry features one TCR beta chain sequence. This clonotype has a handful of counts. No cognate antigen has been identified for it. Per-base qualities were not stored, and no clone one base away is much larger. This record belongs to a study of blood T cells in healthy people across ages (dated by TCRdb to between 2015 and 2017). Broadly, across the study: In model experiments, template switching captured roughly one uniquely barcoded TCR beta cDNA molecule for every two T cells. The study measured age-related changes in TCR beta repertoire diversity using deep sequencing normalized with unique cDNA molecular identifiers. The study analyzed two additional independent replicas of 1 million unique cDNA reads from the same blood draw for two donors, one aged 18 to 29 and one aged 80 or older. The donors were divided into four age groups: young (average 16 years), middle-aged (around 41), aged (about 60) and long-lived (more than 75). To avoid experimental bias, donors of different ages were randomly spread across the sequencing lanes. Broad study findings and their caveats: Because donor CMV infection status was unknown, age-related changes in expanded clonotypes were potentially confounded. Conclusive comparison of naive and antigen-experienced compartments was prevented by the profiling of bulk unsorted PBMCs. Estimates of total diversity based on one million sequenced T cells were considered lower bounds and underestimates. As age increased, observed TCR beta diversity per million T cells dropped in a roughly linear way, and a significant reduction was already evident by age about 40. Observed TCR beta diversity correlated strongly with the percentage of naive T cells measured by flow cytometry. The long-lived group showed more naive CD4+ T cells, fewer expanded clones and increased TCR diversity than the aged group, suggesting age selection.

The 39 donors, aged about 6 to 95 years, were systemically healthy Caucasian individuals from Russia. Each donor gave around 9.9 milliliters of peripheral blood, collected into EDTA-treated Vacutainer tubes. Ficoll-Paque density-gradient centrifugation was used to isolate PBMCs, with at least 7 million per sample. Total RNA, at least 6 micrograms per sample, was extracted from PBMCs with Trizol reagent. The percentages of naive CD45RAhigh/CD27high T cells were determined by flow cytometry on a PBMC aliquot from every donor. CDR1 and CDR2, looked up from the germline V gene, are MNHEY and SVGEGT. The junction carries 17 bases between V and J, which are trimmed by 5 bases and 1 base respectively. The cysteine opens and the phenylalanine closes a CDR3 of 16 amino acids. Only the CDR3 part of the read is kept: 48 bases, read in frame from the first base. The library was made by 5' RACE. For sequencing, an Illumina HiSeq 2500 was employed. The second PCR ran for about 6 to 12 cycles and used a J-beta primer mix along with a sample-barcoded 5' primer. A unique molecular identifier was introduced onto each TCR beta cDNA molecule by a template-switch 5' adaptor carrying 12 random nucleotides. Each sample yielded at least 3 million CDR3-containing paired-end reads. First-strand cDNA was synthesized from all RNA with the Mint cDNA synthesis kit, primed by a TRBC-specific oligonucleotide. Following uracil-DNA glycosylase treatment, all cDNA underwent a first 18-cycle PCR with the universal primers M1SS and BC2_uni_R. From the authors' description of their analysis: Each sample was normalized by randomly selecting 1 million high-quality reads, each carrying a distinct molecular identifier. Reads sharing molecular identifiers were discarded rather than binned into consensus sequences. MiTCR, run with a Q25 quality threshold and the strictest error-elimination algorithm, handled CDR3 identification, clonotype clustering and error correction. A nonparametric unseen species model with Euler transformation was used to estimate lower-bound total TCR beta diversity. Clones were called with MiXCR by TCRdb after fastp trimmed the public reads at Q25, and only in-frame beta chains were retained. Each record represents a unique CDR3 protein, reported with the most common genes and DNA among its rows. None of the V and J calls come from the authors' own analysis; TCRdb made them. For this sample there are around 1,500,000 distinct CDR3 sequences; 28% appear just once. The ten largest account for 7.7% of the sample.

The clonotype originates from a woman in her twenties or thirties in good health. Material: blood. Rearrangement joined TRBV6-2 or TRBV6-3 to TRBJ2-5; TRBD1 is a possible D gene, resting on 5 matching bases. The DNA sequence is as follows: TGTGCCAGCAGTGGTTGGACACAAACGGGCCAAGAGACCCAGTACTTC. It specifies CASSGWTQTGQETQYF.